The entry below gives a single T cell receptor beta chain sequence along with its context. The CDR3 covers 14 residues. V lost 2 bases and J lost 5, with 10 bases in between. The germline V gene encodes CDR1 SNHLY and CDR2 FYNNEI. The protocol was immunoSEQ multiplex PCR, while the TCRdb copy is restricted to in-frame clones and leaves out a portion. The table shows 150,000 to 200,000 clones, with about 88% occurring only once. This specimen belongs to a study of lymphopenia after photon versus proton radiotherapy. Sample: peripheral blood, taken from a patient treated with photon-based radiotherapy. The sequence was collected from a man aged 45-60 years with gastric cancer. V is TRBV2 and J is TRBJ2-1; D unresolved. The CDR3: CASSELAHNNEQFF. The CDR3 coding sequence is TGTGCCAGCAGTGAACTGGCACACAACAATGAGCAGTTCTTC.